The 2 T cell receptor beta chains listed next were all sequenced from one sample in a study of T cell repertoires in cytomegalovirus infection. These receptors' targets are unknown. TCRdb used MiXCR to reprocess the reads, holding one entry per CDR3 protein. The data show roughly 500,000 distinct CDR3 sequences, 30% to 40% seen once. Sequenced material: cultured PBMCs, taken from culture after CMV antigen stimulation. The receptor source for this set is a human donor in good health (CMV status not recorded). Some clones in this sample may be carry-over from other donors' samples.

In its sample, this clonotype was seen many times. This chain uses TRBV6-5 with TRBJ2-1; TRBD2 matches 7 bases. The CDR3 is 16 amino acids. V lost 2 bases, J lost 4 bases, and 8 bases stayed unmatched. In germline, CDR1 is MNHEY, CDR2 SVGAGI. The CDR3 protein is CASSYLASGLYNEQFF. CDR3 nucleotides: TGTGCCAGCAGTTACCTAGCTAGCGGACTTTACAATGAGCAGTTCTTC.

The chain employs TRBV12-3 or TRBV12-4 and TRBJ1-2; D gene ambiguous. Trimming shortened V by 6 bases and J by 5 bases, and 19 bases separated the two germline ends. CDR3 length: 15 amino acids. The CDR3 loop is CASSLALGGVYGYTF. The CDR3 DNA reads as TGTGCCAGCAGCCTTGCTTTGGGCGGAGTATATGGCTACACCTTC.